This TCR beta chain was sequenced for a study of T cells after yellow fever vaccination. Regarding the study as a whole: The study found a weaker secondary response that peaked faster, day 5 versus 15. Researchers cautioned that FACS-sorted repertoires could harbor abundant clonotypes contaminating from the bulk population.

Concerning this clonotype itself: The antigen is undetermined.

Production of TCR cDNA was by 5'RACE template switching, which also added a universal primer site and UMIs. TCRdb called the 5' RACE reads again in MiXCR, with one record for every CDR3 protein. This sample yields 300,000 to 400,000 distinct CDR3 sequences, of which 8% to 10% are seen a single time; about 20% belongs to the top ten. Trimming removed 4 bases from V and 1 base from J, with 13 bases in between. This CDR3 comprises 15 residues. Germline CDR1 and CDR2: SGHDN and FVKESK. The chain employs TRBV14 and TRBJ1-1; D may be TRBD1 (5 bases). The sequence was obtained from a man aged 18-30 years who received the YFV17D yellow fever vaccine. This sample comprised PBMCs, obtained on the day of the first yellow fever vaccination. DNA of the CDR3: TGTGCCAGCAGCCTACCGGGACGGGCGAACACTGAAGCTTTCTTT. This gives the protein CASSLPGRANTEAFF.